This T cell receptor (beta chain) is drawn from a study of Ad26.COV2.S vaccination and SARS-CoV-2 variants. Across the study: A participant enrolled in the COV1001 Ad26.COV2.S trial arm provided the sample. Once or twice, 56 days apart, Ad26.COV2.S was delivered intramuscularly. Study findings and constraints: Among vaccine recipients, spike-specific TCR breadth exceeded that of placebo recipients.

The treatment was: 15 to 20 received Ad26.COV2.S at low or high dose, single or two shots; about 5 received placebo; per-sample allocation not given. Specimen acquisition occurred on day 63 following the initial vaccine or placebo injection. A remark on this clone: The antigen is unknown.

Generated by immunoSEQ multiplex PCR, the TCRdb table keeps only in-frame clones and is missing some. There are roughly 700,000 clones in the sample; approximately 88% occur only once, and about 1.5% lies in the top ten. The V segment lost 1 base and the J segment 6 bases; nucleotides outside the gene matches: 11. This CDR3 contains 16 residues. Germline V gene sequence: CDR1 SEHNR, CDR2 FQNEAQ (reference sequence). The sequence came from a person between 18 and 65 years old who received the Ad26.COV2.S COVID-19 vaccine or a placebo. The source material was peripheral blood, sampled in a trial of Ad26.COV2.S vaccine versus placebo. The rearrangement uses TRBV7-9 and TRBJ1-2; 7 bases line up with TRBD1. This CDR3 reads CASSLGEDRPGHGYTF. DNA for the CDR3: TGTGCCAGCAGCTTAGGGGAGGACAGGCCAGGTCATGGCTACACCTTC.